This is a list of T cell receptor beta chains from one sample in a study of cytomegalovirus exposure and HLA in healthy donors. Libraries were prepared by immunoSEQ multiplex PCR; TCRdb keeps only in-frame clonotypes and omits some of them. The sample has some 160,000 clones, 80% to 95% seen once; the top ten hold about 0.65%. The sequenced sample consisted of PBMCs. These receptors came from a man between 18 and 35 years old in good health and CMV-seronegative. Each CDR3 is given with its conserved first and last residue. A D gene is named only where the DNA matches it firmly. The size field is filled for only some rows; it gives once, few, many or a size class.

D	size	length	V	J	DNA	CDR3
-	-	15	TRBV15	TRBJ1-4	TGTGCCACCAGCAGAGATCTGTCAACTAATGAAAAACTGTTTTTT	CATSRDLSTNEKLFF
TRBD1	-	15	TRBV10-3	TRBJ1-5	TGTGCCATCAGTGAACAGGGGGCAGGATATCAGCCCCAGCATTTT	CAISEQGAGYQPQHF
-	-	15	TRBV19	TRBJ1-2	TGTGCCAGTAGTATAACAGGCACACTAAACTATGGCTACACCTTC	CASSITGTLNYGYTF
-	-	13	TRBV7-9	TRBJ2-5	TGTGCCAGCAGCTTAGCGCACCCCCAGGCCCAGTACTTC	CASSLAHPQAQYF
TRBD1	-	17	TRBV6-1	TRBJ1-4	TGTGCCAGCAGTGCAGAAGGTCCGGGACAGGGTAGTGAAAAACTGTTTTTT	CASSAEGPGQGSEKLFF
TRBD2	-	15	TRBV7-7	TRBJ2-1	TGTGCCAGCAGCCCTGAACTAGCGGGAAGCAATGAGCAGTTCTTC	CASSPELAGSNEQFF
-	-	14	TRBV6-5	TRBJ2-5	TGTGCCAGCAGTTACTCTACAGAGAAAGAGACCCAGTACTTC	CASSYSTEKETQYF
-	-	14	TRBV2	TRBJ2-3	TGTGCCAGCAGTGAGCTAGGGGGCACAGATACGCAGTATTTT	CASSELGGTDTQYF
TRBD1	-	15	TRBV25-1	TRBJ2-1	TGTGCCAGCAGATCAACGGACAGGGCCCTCAATGAGCAGTTCTTC	CASRSTDRALNEQFF
TRBD1	-	12	TRBV2	TRBJ1-2	TGTGCCAGCCCCGACAGGGCCGGTGGCTACACCTTC	CASPDRAGGYTF
-	-	12	TRBV5-1	TRBJ2-1	TGCGCCAGCAGCTTCGTGGGAGAAGGGCAGTTCTTC	CASSFVGEGQFF
-	-	14	TRBV9	TRBJ1-6	TGTGCCAGCAGCCCCATGACAGTTAATTCACCCCTCCACTTT	CASSPMTVNSPLHF
-	-	15	TRBV9	TRBJ1-5	TGTGCCAGCAGCGTAGATTCAGTTAGCAATCAGCCCCAGCATTTT	CASSVDSVSNQPQHF
-	-	12	TRBV6-1	TRBJ1-2	TGTGCCAGCAGAGAGGTAAACTATGGCTACACCTTC	CASREVNYGYTF
-	-	13	TRBV5-5	TRBJ1-2	TGTGCCAGCAGCGCGGACATGCAGTATGGCTACACCTTC	CASSADMQYGYTF
-	-	14	TRBV9	TRBJ1-2	TGTGCCAGCAGCGAGCGCGGGGGTTGGGAGGGCTACACCTTC	CASSERGGWEGYTF
-	few	14	TRBV18	TRBJ2-1	TGTGCCAGCTCACGAGACGTGACGCGGGCCGAGCAGTTCTTC	CASSRDVTRAEQFF
TRBD2	-	15	TRBV5-4	TRBJ2-3	TGTGCCAGCAGCTTGGGCGGGAGGGCAACAGATACGCAGTATTTT	CASSLGGRATDTQYF
-	-	16	TRBV28	TRBJ1-1	TGTGCCAGCAGTTTGGGGGGGGCAGGGGAAGGAACTGAAGCTTTCTTT	CASSLGGAGEGTEAFF
-	once	17	TRBV30	TRBJ1-2	TGTGCCTGGAGTGTACGTTTGGTAGGGGATCTGATCTATGGCTACACCTTC	CAWSVRLVGDLIYGYTF
TRBD2	-	16	TRBV19	TRBJ2-1	TGTGCCAGTAGTATAAGGGTAGCGGGCACCTACAATGAGCAGTTCTTC	CASSIRVAGTYNEQFF
TRBD1	few	13	TRBV30	TRBJ1-1	TGTGCCGGCACAGGGGGCGGTAACACTGAAGCTTTCTTT	CAGTGGGNTEAFF
TRBD1	-	15	TRBV5-4	TRBJ2-2	TGTGCCAGCAGCTGGGACAGGGGGAACACCGGGGAGCTGTTTTTT	CASSWDRGNTGELFF
-	-	15	TRBV9	TRBJ1-3	TGTGCCAGCAGCGTAGAACAGGACTCTGGAAACACCATATATTTT	CASSVEQDSGNTIYF
TRBD1	-	20	TRBV27	TRBJ1-5	TGTGCCAGCAGTTTATCGATTTCGTCTTTAACAGGGGGAAGAAATCAGCCCCAGCATTTT	CASSLSISSLTGGRNQPQHF
TRBD1	once	13	TRBV29-1	TRBJ1-2	TGCAGCGTTGACCGGGACAGAACCTATGGCTACACCTTC	CSVDRDRTYGYTF
-	-	18	TRBV5-4	TRBJ1-2	TGTGCCAGCAGCTTGGGGTCCCTTTTGATAACCAACGGCTATGGCTACACCTTC	CASSLGSLLITNGYGYTF
TRBD1	-	13	TRBV5-1	TRBJ1-2	TGCGCCAGCAGCTTCACAGGGGGCTATGGCTACACCTTC	CASSFTGGYGYTF
-	-	12	TRBV2	TRBJ2-5	TGTGCCAGCAGCGGGTCGGAAGAGACCCAGTACTTC	CASSGSEETQYF
TRBD2	-	15	TRBV28	TRBJ2-2	TGTGCCAGCAATATCAGGCTAGCGGGGGACGGGGAGCTGTTTTTT	CASNIRLAGDGELFF
-	-	14	TRBV11-1	TRBJ2-7	TGTGCCAGCAGCTTACTAGCCCATATCTACGAGCAGTACTTC	CASSLLAHIYEQYF
TRBD1	-	15	TRBV5-6	TRBJ1-4	TGTGCCAGCACTGACAACAGGGGGAGCAATGAAAAACTGTTTTTT	CASTDNRGSNEKLFF
TRBD2	-	15	TRBV27	TRBJ2-1	TGTGCCAGCAGTTTAAAAGCGGGGTGGGGCGATGAGCAGTTCTTC	CASSLKAGWGDEQFF
-	-	14	TRBV18	TRBJ1-2	TGTGCCAGCTCACCCCAACAGGGTGACTATGGCTACACCTTC	CASSPQQGDYGYTF
TRBD2	-	18	TRBV5-1	TRBJ2-2	TGCGCCAGCAGCTTGCAGGGACTAGCGGGGGCGAACACCGGGGAGCTGTTTTTT	CASSLQGLAGANTGELFF
-	-	14	TRBV30	TRBJ2-5	TGTGCCTGGAGTGATCAGGGGCCACAAGAGACCCAGTACTTC	CAWSDQGPQETQYF
-	-	13	TRBV29-1	TRBJ2-7	TGCAGCGTTGCTGAGCAGGTCGACGACGAGCAGTACTTC	CSVAEQVDDEQYF
TRBD1	-	20	TRBV30	TRBJ1-5	TGTGCCTGGAGCCCTAAGACTGGGACAGGGGTTTTCGTAAGCAATCAGCCCCAGCATTTT	CAWSPKTGTGVFVSNQPQHF
-	-	15	TRBV6-5	TRBJ1-5	TGTGCCAGCGCCGGGGAGGCTGGGAGGGATCAGCCCCAGCATTTT	CASAGEAGRDQPQHF
-	once	17	TRBV5-6	TRBJ1-4	TGTGCCAGCAGCTTGCGGGTCGGGACAAACACTAATGAAAAACTGTTTTTT	CASSLRVGTNTNEKLFF
TRBD1	-	15	TRBV13	TRBJ1-1	TGTGCCAGCAGCGAGGACAGGGGGCTCCGGACTGAAGCTTTCTTT	CASSEDRGLRTEAFF
TRBD1	-	15	TRBV27	TRBJ2-1	TGTGCCAGCAGCCCCGGGGCAGGGGGCAGAGGTGAGCAGTTCTTC	CASSPGAGGRGEQFF
TRBD2	once	16	TRBV30	TRBJ2-5	TGTGCCTGGAGTGATTTTCTAGCGGGCTTCCAAGAGACCCAGTACTTC	CAWSDFLAGFQETQYF
TRBD1	-	15	TRBV7-9	TRBJ1-2	TGTGCCAGCAGCCGACAGGGGGCCAGTTTCTATGGCTACACCTTC	CASSRQGASFYGYTF
TRBD2	-	16	TRBV27	TRBJ2-1	TGTGCCAGCAACAAGAATAGCGGGGGGTCAGGAAATGAGCAGTTCTTC	CASNKNSGGSGNEQFF
TRBD2	-	15	TRBV9	TRBJ2-3	TGTGCCAGCAGCGCTAGCGGGGGGGCTGTAGATACGCAGTATTTT	CASSASGGAVDTQYF
TRBD2	-	15	TRBV6-5	TRBJ2-5	TGTGCCAGCAGTTACTCGAGACTAGCGTGGGAGACCCAGTACTTC	CASSYSRLAWETQYF
-	-	15	TRBV27	TRBJ1-5	TGTGCCAGCAGTTTCGAGGGTGAACGGGATCAGCCCCAGCATTTT	CASSFEGERDQPQHF
-	-	15	TRBV30	TRBJ2-7	TGTGCCTGGAGTGGGGGGGTAGGATCGTCCTACGAGCAGTACTTC	CAWSGGVGSSYEQYF
TRBD2	once	18	TRBV23-1	TRBJ2-1	TGCGCCAGCAGTCAAACCTCCTTATATAGCGGGGAGGGGGGTGAGCAGTTCTTC	CASSQTSLYSGEGGEQFF
TRBD2	once	14	TRBV19	TRBJ2-7	TGTGCCAGTAGTATAGACGGGGGGACGGCCGAGCAGTACTTC	CASSIDGGTAEQYF
-	-	15	TRBV7-6	TRBJ2-3	TGTGCCAGCAGCCCCCCCCCGAGGAGCGGGGATACGCAGTATTTT	CASSPPPRSGDTQYF